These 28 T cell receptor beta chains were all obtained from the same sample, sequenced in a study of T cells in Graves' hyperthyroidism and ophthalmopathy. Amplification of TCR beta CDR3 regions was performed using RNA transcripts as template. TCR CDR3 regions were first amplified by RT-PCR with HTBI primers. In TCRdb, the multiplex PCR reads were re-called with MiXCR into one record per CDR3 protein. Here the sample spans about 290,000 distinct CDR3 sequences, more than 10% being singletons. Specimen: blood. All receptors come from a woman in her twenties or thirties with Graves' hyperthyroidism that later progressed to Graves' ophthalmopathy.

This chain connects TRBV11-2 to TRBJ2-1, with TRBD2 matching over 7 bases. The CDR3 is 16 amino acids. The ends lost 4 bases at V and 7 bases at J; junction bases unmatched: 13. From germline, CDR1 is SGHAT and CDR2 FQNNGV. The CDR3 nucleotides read TGTGCCAGCAGCTCAGGGAGGGGCAGGAGAGATAATGAGCAGTTCTTC. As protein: CASSSGRGRRDNEQFF.

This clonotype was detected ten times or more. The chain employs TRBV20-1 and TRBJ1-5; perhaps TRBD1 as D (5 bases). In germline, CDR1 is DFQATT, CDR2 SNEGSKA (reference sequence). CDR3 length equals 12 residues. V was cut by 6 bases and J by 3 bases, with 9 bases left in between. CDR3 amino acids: CSASRANQPQHF. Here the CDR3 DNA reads TGCAGTGCGTCCAGGGCCAATCAGCCCCAGCATTTT.

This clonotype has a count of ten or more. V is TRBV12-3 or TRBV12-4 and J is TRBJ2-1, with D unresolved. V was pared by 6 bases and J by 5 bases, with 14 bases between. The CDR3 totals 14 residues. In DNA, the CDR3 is TGTGCCAGCAGCCCGTATGAGGTTCACAATGAGCAGTTCTTC. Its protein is CASSPYEVHNEQFF.

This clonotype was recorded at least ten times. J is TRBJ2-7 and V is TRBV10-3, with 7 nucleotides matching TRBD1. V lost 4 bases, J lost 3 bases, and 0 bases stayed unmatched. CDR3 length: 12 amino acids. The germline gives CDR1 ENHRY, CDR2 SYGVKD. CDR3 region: CAISGTGYEQYF. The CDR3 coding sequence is TGTGCCATCAGTGGGACAGGCTACGAGCAGTACTTC.

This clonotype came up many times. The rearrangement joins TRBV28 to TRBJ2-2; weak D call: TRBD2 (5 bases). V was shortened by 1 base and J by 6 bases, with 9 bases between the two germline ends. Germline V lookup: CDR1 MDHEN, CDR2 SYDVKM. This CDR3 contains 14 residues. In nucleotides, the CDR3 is TGTGCCAGCAGTTTATTAGAGGGTTCCGGGGAGCTGTTTTTT. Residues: CASSLLEGSGELFF.

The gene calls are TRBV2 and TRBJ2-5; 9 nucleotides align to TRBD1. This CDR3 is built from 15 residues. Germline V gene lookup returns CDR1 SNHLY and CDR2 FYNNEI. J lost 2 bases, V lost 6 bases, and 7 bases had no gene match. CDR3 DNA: TGTGCCAGCAGGTTGGGACAGGGAATTCAAGAGACCCAGTACTTC. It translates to CASRLGQGIQETQYF.

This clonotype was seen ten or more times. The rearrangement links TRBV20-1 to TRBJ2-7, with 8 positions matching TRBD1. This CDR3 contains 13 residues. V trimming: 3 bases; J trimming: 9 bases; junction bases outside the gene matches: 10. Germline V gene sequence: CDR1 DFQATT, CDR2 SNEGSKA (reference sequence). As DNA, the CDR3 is TGCAGTGCTAGCATCGGACAGGGAGGAGGGCAGTACTTC. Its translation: CSASIGQGGGQYF.

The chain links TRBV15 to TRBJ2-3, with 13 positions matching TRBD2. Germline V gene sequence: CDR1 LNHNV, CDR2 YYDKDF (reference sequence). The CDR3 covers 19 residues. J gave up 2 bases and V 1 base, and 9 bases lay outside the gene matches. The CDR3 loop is CATSRGLLAGGGITDTQYF. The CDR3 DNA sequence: TGTGCCACCAGCAGAGGCCTACTAGCGGGAGGGGGGATCACAGATACGCAGTATTTT.

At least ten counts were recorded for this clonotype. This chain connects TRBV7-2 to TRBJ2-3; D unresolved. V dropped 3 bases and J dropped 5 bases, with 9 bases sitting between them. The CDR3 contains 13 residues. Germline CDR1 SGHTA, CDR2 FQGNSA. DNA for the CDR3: TGTGCCAGCAGCTTTGGTTCCGGAGATACGCAGTATTTT. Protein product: CASSFGSGDTQYF.

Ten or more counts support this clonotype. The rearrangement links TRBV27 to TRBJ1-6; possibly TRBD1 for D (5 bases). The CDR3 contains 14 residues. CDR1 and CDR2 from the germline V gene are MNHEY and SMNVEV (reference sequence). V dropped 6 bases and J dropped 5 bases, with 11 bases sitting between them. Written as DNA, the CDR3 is TGTGCCAGCAGGCCAGGGACCGATAATTCACCCCTCCACTTT. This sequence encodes CASRPGTDNSPLHF.

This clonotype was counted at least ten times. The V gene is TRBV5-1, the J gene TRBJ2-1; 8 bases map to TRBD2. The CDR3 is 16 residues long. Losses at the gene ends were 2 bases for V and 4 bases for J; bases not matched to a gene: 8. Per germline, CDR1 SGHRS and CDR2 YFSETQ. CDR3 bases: TGCGCCAGCAGCTTATGGGCGACTAGCGATTACAATGAGCAGTTCTTC. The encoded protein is CASSLWATSDYNEQFF.

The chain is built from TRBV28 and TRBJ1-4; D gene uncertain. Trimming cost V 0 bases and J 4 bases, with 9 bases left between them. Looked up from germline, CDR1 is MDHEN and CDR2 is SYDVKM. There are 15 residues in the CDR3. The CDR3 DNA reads TGTGCCAGCAGTTTATGGAGCAGGAATAATGAAAAACTGTTTTTT. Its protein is CASSLWSRNNEKLFF.

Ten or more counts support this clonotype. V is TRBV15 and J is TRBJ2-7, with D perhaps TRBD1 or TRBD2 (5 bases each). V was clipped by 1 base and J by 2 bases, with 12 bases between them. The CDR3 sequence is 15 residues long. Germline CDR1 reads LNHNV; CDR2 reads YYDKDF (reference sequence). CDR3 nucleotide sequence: TGTGCCACCAGCAGAGCGTCCGGGGACCCCTACGAGCAGTACTTC. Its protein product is CATSRASGDPYEQYF.

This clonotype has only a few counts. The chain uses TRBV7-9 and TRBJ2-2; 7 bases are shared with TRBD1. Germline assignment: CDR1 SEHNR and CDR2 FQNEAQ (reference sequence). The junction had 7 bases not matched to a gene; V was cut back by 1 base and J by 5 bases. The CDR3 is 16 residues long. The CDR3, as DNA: TGTGCCAGCAGCTTAGGGGGACAGTATAGAACCGGGGAGCTGTTTTTT. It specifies CASSLGGQYRTGELFF.

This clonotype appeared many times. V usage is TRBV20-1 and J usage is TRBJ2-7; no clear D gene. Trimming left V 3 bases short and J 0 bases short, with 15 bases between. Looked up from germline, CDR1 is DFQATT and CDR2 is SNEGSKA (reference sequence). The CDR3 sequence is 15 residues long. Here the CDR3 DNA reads TGCAGTGCTAGGAGTCCCGGTTCCAGCTCCTACGAGCAGTACTTC. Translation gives CSARSPGSSSYEQYF.

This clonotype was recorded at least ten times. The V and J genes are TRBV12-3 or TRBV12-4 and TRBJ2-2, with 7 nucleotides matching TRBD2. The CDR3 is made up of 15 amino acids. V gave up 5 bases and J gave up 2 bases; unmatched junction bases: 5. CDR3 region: CASSPGGDNTGELFF. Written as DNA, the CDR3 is TGTGCCAGCAGTCCGGGAGGAGATAACACCGGGGAGCTGTTTTTT.

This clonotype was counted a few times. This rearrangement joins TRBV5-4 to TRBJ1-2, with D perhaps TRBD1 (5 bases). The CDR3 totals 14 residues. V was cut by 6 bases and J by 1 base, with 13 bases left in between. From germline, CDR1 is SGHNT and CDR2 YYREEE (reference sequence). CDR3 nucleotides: TGTGCCAGCACCTCCCAGGGTCATAACTATGGCTACACCTTC. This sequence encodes CASTSQGHNYGYTF.

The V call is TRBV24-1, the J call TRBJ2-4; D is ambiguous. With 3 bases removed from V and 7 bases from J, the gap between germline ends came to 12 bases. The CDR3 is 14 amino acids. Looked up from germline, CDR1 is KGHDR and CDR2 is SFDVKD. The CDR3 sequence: CATSDGDRVNIQYF. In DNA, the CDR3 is TGTGCCACCAGTGATGGGGATAGGGTGAACATTCAGTACTTC.

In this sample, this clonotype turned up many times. As DNA, the CDR3 is TGTGCCAGCAGCTTAGATCCGGGACAGGTAGAGACCCAGTACTTC. It translates to CASSLDPGQVETQYF. J is TRBJ2-5 and V is TRBV11-2; TRBD1 matches at 8 bases. The J segment lost 4 bases and the V segment lost 0 bases, leaving 4 bases of the junction unmatched. The length of the CDR3 is 15 residues. The germline V gene has CDR1 SGHAT and CDR2 FQNNGV.

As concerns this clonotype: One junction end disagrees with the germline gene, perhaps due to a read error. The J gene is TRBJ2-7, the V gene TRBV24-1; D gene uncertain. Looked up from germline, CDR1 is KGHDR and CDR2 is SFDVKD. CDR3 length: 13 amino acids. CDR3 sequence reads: CATNDFRGKEQYF. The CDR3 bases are TGTGCCACCAATGATTTTCGAGGAAAGGAGCAGTACTTC.

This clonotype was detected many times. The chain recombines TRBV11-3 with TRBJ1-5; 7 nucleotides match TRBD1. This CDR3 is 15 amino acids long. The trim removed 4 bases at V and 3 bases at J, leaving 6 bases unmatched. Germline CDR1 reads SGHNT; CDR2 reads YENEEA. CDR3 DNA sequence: TGTGCCAGCAGCTCGGGGGACAGTCTCAATCAGCCCCAGCATTTT. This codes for CASSSGDSLNQPQHF. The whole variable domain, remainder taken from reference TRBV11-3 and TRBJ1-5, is EAGVVQSPRYKIIEKKQPVAFWCNPISGHNTLYWYLQNLGQGPELLIRYENEEAVDDSQLPKDRFSAERLKGVDSTLKIQPAELGDSAVYLCASSSGDSLNQPQHFGDGTRLSIL.

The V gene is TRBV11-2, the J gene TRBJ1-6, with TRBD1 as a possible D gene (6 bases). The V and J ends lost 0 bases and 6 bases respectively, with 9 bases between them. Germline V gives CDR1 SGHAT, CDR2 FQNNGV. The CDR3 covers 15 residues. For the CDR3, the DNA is TGTGCCAGCAGCTTAGAAGGACAGTCTAATTCACCCCTCCACTTT. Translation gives CASSLEGQSNSPLHF.

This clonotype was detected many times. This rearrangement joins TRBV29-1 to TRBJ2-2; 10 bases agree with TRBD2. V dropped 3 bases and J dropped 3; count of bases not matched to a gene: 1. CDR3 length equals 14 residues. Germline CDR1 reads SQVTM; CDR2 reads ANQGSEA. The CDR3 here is CSVDTSGDTGELFF. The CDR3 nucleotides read TGCAGCGTTGACACTAGCGGGGACACCGGGGAGCTGTTTTTT.

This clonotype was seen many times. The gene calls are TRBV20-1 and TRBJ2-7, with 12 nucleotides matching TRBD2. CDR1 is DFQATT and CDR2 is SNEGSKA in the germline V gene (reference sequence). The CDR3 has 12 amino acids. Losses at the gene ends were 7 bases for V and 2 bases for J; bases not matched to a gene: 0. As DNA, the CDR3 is TGCAGTGGACTAGCGGGAGCCTACGAGCAGTACTTC. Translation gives CSGLAGAYEQYF.

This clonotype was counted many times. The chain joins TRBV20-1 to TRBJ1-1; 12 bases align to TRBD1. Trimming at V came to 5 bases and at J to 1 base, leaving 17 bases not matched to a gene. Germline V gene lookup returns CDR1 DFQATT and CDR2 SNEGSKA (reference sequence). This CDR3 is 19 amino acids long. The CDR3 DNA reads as TGCAGTGCTCCTCCAGCCACGGGACAGGGGGCGGCCGCGAACACTGAAGCTTTCTTT. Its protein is CSAPPATGQGAAANTEAFF.

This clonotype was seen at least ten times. The CDR3 region has the DNA TGTGCCAGCAGTTCTAGACCGGATTACGAGCAGTACTTC. It encodes CASSSRPDYEQYF. V is TRBV27 and J is TRBJ2-7; D gene unclear. The V end was cut by 4 bases, the J end by 4 bases, with 11 bases between. This CDR3 is 13 amino acids long. CDR1 and CDR2 (germline): MNHEY, SMNVEV (reference sequence).

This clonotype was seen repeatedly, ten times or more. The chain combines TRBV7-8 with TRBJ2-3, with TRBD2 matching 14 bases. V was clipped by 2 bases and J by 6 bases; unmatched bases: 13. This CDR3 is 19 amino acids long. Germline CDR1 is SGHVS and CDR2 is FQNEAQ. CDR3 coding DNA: TGTGCCAGCAGCTTAATAGGGACTAGCGGGAGTCCGGCGGGGGATACGCAGTATTTT. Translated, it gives CASSLIGTSGSPAGDTQYF.

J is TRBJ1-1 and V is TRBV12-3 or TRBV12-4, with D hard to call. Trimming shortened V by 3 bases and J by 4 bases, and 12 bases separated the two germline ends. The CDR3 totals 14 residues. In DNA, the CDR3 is TGTGCCAGCAGTTTGGCGGCCTTGGGCACTGAAGCTTTCTTT. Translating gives CASSLAALGTEAFF.